These 26 T cell receptor beta chains were sequenced from one sample in a study of blood T cell repertoires in COVID-19. Profiled with immunoSEQ multiplex PCR; TCRdb holds only in-frame clones, not every one. The sample lists a few hundred thousand clones; roughly 85% were seen once. The specimen sequenced was PBMCs or T cells enriched from blood (not recorded which). These receptor sequences come from a man aged 35 to 55 who had recovered from COVID-19.

CDR3 amino acids: CASRSGVNTEAFF. The CDR3 DNA reads TGTGCCAGCAGATCAGGGGTGAACACTGAAGCTTTCTTT. The rearrangement uses TRBV28 and TRBJ1-1; perhaps TRBD1 as D (6 bases). Between the trimmed V and J ends, which lost 6 bases and 0 bases, there was a span of 8 bases. Germline V gives CDR1 MDHEN, CDR2 SYDVKM. CDR3 length: 13 residues.

The chain recombines TRBV5-5 with TRBJ1-2; no clear D. The ends were cut back, 0 bases at V and 3 bases at J, with 15 bases in the middle. This CDR3 comprises 16 residues. CDR1 and CDR2 (germline): SGHKS, YYEKEE (reference sequence). Written as DNA, the CDR3 is TGTGCCAGCAGCTTGGAGAGGCAACCCGGGTACTATGGCTACACCTTC. Protein product: CASSLERQPGYYGYTF. Full variable domain (outside the CDR3, taken from reference TRBV5-5 and TRBJ1-2): DAGVTQSPTHLIKTRGQQVTLRCSPISGHKSVSWYQQVLGQGPQFIFQYYEKEERGRGNFPDRFSARQFPNYSSELNVNALLLGDSALYLCASSLERQPGYYGYTFGSGTRLTVV.

This clone appeared a few times. A read error may account for a junction end that differs from germline. This chain joins TRBV2 and TRBJ1-1; D possibly corresponds to TRBD1 (5 bases). The CDR3 loop spans 12 amino acids. Germline V gene lookup returns CDR1 SNHLY and CDR2 FYNNEI. The CDR3 nucleotides are TGTGCCAGCAGTGAAACCATCCAGGGTTCTCTCTTT. Residues: CASSETIQGSLF.

The sample holds a few counts of this clone. The chain recombines TRBV4-1 with TRBJ1-3; 7 bases agree with TRBD1. The trim removed 4 bases at V and 4 bases at J, leaving 13 bases unmatched. The CDR3 is made up of 17 amino acids. Germline V lookup: CDR1 MGHRA, CDR2 YSYEKL. The CDR3 reads CASSLYTDRVEGNTIYF. CDR3 nucleotides: TGCGCCAGCAGCCTATATACCGACAGGGTGGAAGGAAACACCATATATTTT.

The rearrangement uses TRBV27 and TRBJ2-1; 9 bases line up with TRBD2. V gave up 2 bases and J gave up 6 bases; unmatched junction bases: 8. The CDR3 consists of 16 residues. In germline, CDR1 is MNHEY, CDR2 SMNVEV (reference sequence). CDR3: CASSLQAGGPFNEQFF. CDR3 coding DNA: TGTGCCAGCAGTTTACAGGCGGGAGGGCCTTTCAATGAGCAGTTCTTC.

This clone has a handful of counts. This chain uses TRBV7-2 with TRBJ2-3; 7 nucleotides line up with TRBD1. The CDR3 extends over 14 amino acids. Germline CDR1 reads SGHTA; CDR2 reads FQGNSA. V lost 5 bases, J lost 2 bases, and 4 bases stayed unmatched. The CDR3 protein is CASSLDRVTDTQYF. The CDR3, as DNA: TGTGCCAGCAGCCTAGACAGGGTCACAGATACGCAGTATTTT.

V is TRBV6-5 and J is TRBJ1-6, with D hard to call. Trimming removed 4 bases from V and 10 bases from J, with 14 bases in between. This CDR3 is 14 amino acids long. Germline CDR1 MNHEY, CDR2 SVGAGI. Here the CDR3 reads CASSLGELGSPLHF. CDR3 bases: TGTGCCAGCAGTTTAGGAGAACTCGGGTCACCCCTCCACTTT.

The chain employs TRBV11-2 and TRBJ2-3, with TRBD2 matching 8 bases. From germline, CDR1 is SGHAT and CDR2 FQNNGV. After removal of 5 bases from V and 8 bases from J, the junction contained 21 bases not matched to a gene. The CDR3 runs 18 residues. CDR3 in amino acids: CASSLIKGPGLGVGTQYF. The CDR3 DNA sequence: TGTGCCAGCAGCCTGATTAAGGGCCCGGGACTAGGTGTAGGTACGCAGTATTTT. Combining the CDR3 with reference TRBV11-2 and TRBJ2-3 gives the whole variable domain EAGVAQSPRYKIIEKRQSVAFWCNPISGHATLYWYQQILGQGPKLLIQFQNNGVVDDSQLPKDRFSAERLKGVDSTLKIQPAKLEDSAVYLCASSLIKGPGLGVGTQYFGPGTRLTVL.

The V and J genes are TRBV15 and TRBJ2-1, with TRBD1 matching 11 bases. This CDR3 comprises 18 residues. Germline V gives CDR1 LNHNV, CDR2 YYDKDF (reference sequence). Unmatched junction bases numbered 11, after V lost 4 bases and J lost 3 bases. The CDR3, as DNA: TGTGCCACCAGCACAGAGAAGCGGGACAGGGGGGACTACAATGAGCAGTTCTTC. This sequence encodes CATSTEKRDRGDYNEQFF.

The chain couples TRBV29-1 to TRBJ2-1, with 9 bases that match TRBD2. Germline V gene lookup returns CDR1 SQVTM and CDR2 ANQGSEA. This CDR3 is built from 13 residues. V trimming: 7 bases; J trimming: 6 bases; junction bases outside the gene matches: 7. Here the CDR3 reads CSGLAGVGNEQFF. Here the CDR3 DNA reads TGCAGCGGCTTAGCGGGAGTGGGCAATGAGCAGTTCTTC.

The rearrangement links TRBV12-3 or TRBV12-4 to TRBJ1-1; perhaps TRBD1 as D (5 bases). The CDR3 contains 12 residues. The V end lost 5 bases, the J end lost 10 bases, and 14 bases lay between the germline ends. Written as DNA, the CDR3 is TGTGCCAGCAGTGGAGACAGTCGCTTAGCTTTCTTT. It is translated as CASSGDSRLAFF.

The chain links TRBV24-1 to TRBJ1-5, with D possibly matching TRBD1 (5 bases). Germline V gene lookup returns CDR1 KGHDR and CDR2 SFDVKD. Between the trimmed V and J ends, which lost 1 base and 8 bases, there was a span of 5 bases. CDR3 size: 12 residues. The CDR3 bases are TGTGCCACCAGTGATTTAGGGGAGCCCCAGCATTTT. Translated: CATSDLGEPQHF.

The rearrangement joins TRBV30 to TRBJ2-1, with 15 nucleotides matching TRBD2. The CDR3 sequence is 18 residues long. Germline CDR1 is GTSNPN and CDR2 is SVGIG (reference sequence). J gave up 0 bases and V 3 bases, and 6 bases lay outside the gene matches. CDR3 DNA sequence: TGTGCCTGGAGAGGACTAGCGGGAGGGAAAAGCTCCTACAATGAGCAGTTCTTC. Residues: CAWRGLAGGKSSYNEQFF.

The chain carries TRBV15 and TRBJ1-1, with TRBD1 as a possible D gene (5 bases). This CDR3 spans 13 amino acids. Germline loops: CDR1 LNHNV, CDR2 YYDKDF (reference sequence). V lost 5 bases, J lost 1 base, and 8 bases lay in between. CDR3 sequence (DNA): TGTGCCACCAGCCAGGGCAAGAACACTGAAGCTTTCTTT. Protein product: CATSQGKNTEAFF. The whole variable domain, remainder taken from reference TRBV15 and TRBJ1-1, is DAMVIQNPRYQVTQFGKPVTLSCSQTLNHNVMYWYQQKSSQAPKLLFHYYDKDFNNEADTPDNFQSRRPNTSFCFLDIRSPGLGDTAMYLCATSQGKNTEAFFGQGTRLTVV.

This clone was seen only a few times. This chain joins TRBV3-1 (or the pseudogene TRBV3-2) and TRBJ2-2; 9 bases line up with TRBD2. The CDR3 covers 18 residues. Germline V CDR1 and CDR2: LGHDT, YNNKEL (reference sequence). V was clipped by 0 bases and J by 5 bases; unmatched bases: 10. This CDR3 reads CASSQDVIAGVGTGELFF. In DNA, the CDR3 is TGTGCCAGCAGCCAAGATGTGATAGCGGGAGTAGGGACCGGGGAGCTGTTTTTT.

The chain links TRBV28 to TRBJ1-1; no clear D gene. Germline V gives CDR1 MDHEN, CDR2 SYDVKM. Trimming took 6 bases from V and 3 from J, leaving 11 bases between them. The length of the CDR3 is 13 residues. The CDR3 DNA follows: TGTGCCAGCAGATTGCGCCGGGACACTGAAGCTTTCTTT. Its protein is CASRLRRDTEAFF.

The V gene is TRBV19, the J gene TRBJ1-2, with a tentative D call TRBD1 (5 bases). Germline V gene lookup returns CDR1 LNHDA and CDR2 SQIVND (reference sequence). This CDR3 is 15 amino acids long. Trimming pared 1 base from V and 4 bases from J, leaving 13 bases between. The DNA for the CDR3 is TGTGCCAGTAGTATAGTGGGGCGCAGAAGCTATGGCTACACCTTC. It codes for CASSIVGRRSYGYTF.

The rearrangement joins TRBV10-3 to TRBJ1-1; perhaps TRBD1 as D (6 bases). Between the trimmed V and J ends, which lost 9 bases and 4 bases, there was a span of 15 bases. The CDR3 is 13 amino acids. Germline V gives CDR1 ENHRY, CDR2 SYGVKD. CDR3 in amino acids: CAIAGVLGTEAFF. The CDR3 DNA reads TGTGCCATTGCAGGGGTTTTGGGCACTGAAGCTTTCTTT.

The chain employs TRBV7-2 and TRBJ2-7; D not certain. V lost 0 bases to trimming and J lost 3 bases, with 6 bases between them. The CDR3 runs 13 residues. CDR1 SGHTA and CDR2 FQGNSA come from the germline V gene. The CDR3 reads CASSLARNYEQYF. The CDR3 DNA is TGTGCCAGCAGCTTAGCGCGGAACTACGAGCAGTACTTC.

This chain uses TRBV28 with TRBJ2-7; D not certain. The CDR3 totals 12 residues. Germline values: CDR1 MDHEN, CDR2 SYDVKM. Deletions cut 6 bases from V and 1 base from J, with 7 bases between. The CDR3 DNA sequence: TGTGCCAGCAGGCTACGATCCTACGAGCAGTACTTC. Encoded protein: CASRLRSYEQYF.

J is TRBJ1-2 and V is TRBV2; 7 nucleotides match TRBD1. This CDR3 has 13 residues. CDR1 SNHLY and CDR2 FYNNEI come from the germline V gene. Unmatched junction bases numbered 6, after V lost 10 bases and J lost 1 base. CDR3 residues: CATSGQLNYGYTF. The CDR3 nucleotides read TGTGCCACCTCGGGACAGCTTAACTATGGCTACACCTTC.

The rearrangement links TRBV30 to TRBJ2-2; D is unresolved. The germline gives CDR1 GTSNPN, CDR2 SVGIG (reference sequence). Trimming took off 0 bases at V and 4 bases at J, with 12 bases between the two ends. The CDR3 sequence is 15 residues long. CDR3: CAWSVRLVGTGELFF. The CDR3 DNA sequence: TGTGCCTGGAGTGTAAGGCTAGTAGGCACCGGGGAGCTGTTTTTT.

This chain joins TRBV30 and TRBJ2-7; 12 bases are shared with TRBD2. Trimming took 8 bases from V and 2 from J; bases not matched to a gene: 4. The length of the CDR3 is 13 residues. Germline V lookup: CDR1 GTSNPN, CDR2 SVGIG (reference sequence). The CDR3 DNA is TGTGCCCTGGGACTAGCGGGTACCTACGAGCAGTACTTC. Translating gives CALGLAGTYEQYF.

The V and J genes are TRBV24-1 and TRBJ1-5; TRBD1 might be the D (5 bases). This CDR3 has 17 amino acids. CDR1 KGHDR and CDR2 SFDVKD come from the germline V gene. Trimming left V 2 bases short and J 4 bases short, with 17 bases between. The CDR3 loop is CATSDSVGGVGNQPQHF. The CDR3 bases are TGTGCCACCAGTGATTCCGTCGGGGGGGTGGGGAATCAGCCCCAGCATTTT.

This chain links TRBV5-1 with TRBJ2-2; 9 bases fit TRBD1. J lost 7 bases, V lost 1 base, and 14 bases had no gene match. The germline V gene has CDR1 SGHRS and CDR2 YFSETQ. CDR3 size: 18 residues. The CDR3 DNA follows: TGCGCCAGCAGCTTGCTCGGGACAGGGCTGGTTCAGGGCGGGGAGCTGTTTTTT. It encodes CASSLLGTGLVQGGELFF. The variable domain in full, with the rest retrieved from reference TRBV5-1 and TRBJ2-2, is KAGVTQTPRYLIKTRGQQVTLSCSPISGHRSVSWYQQTPGQGLQFLFEYFSETQRNKGNFPGRFSGRQFSNSRSEMNVSTLELGDSALYLCASSLLGTGLVQGGELFFGEGSRLTVL.

The chain employs TRBV4-3 and TRBJ1-1; TRBD1 might be the D (5 bases). Trimming removed 4 bases at V and 4 bases at J, with 16 bases between. The CDR3 covers 15 residues. In germline, CDR1 is LGHNA, CDR2 YSLEER. CDR3 coding DNA: TGCGCCAGCAGCCCTCGACCCGACAGTGGCACTGAAGCTTTCTTT. Translating it yields CASSPRPDSGTEAFF.